This T cell receptor (beta chain) was captured in a study of T-cell memory formation after mild COVID-19. Across the study: Largely donor-specific sequence clusters came from two donors. Broader study findings: Clones shrinking between day 15 and 85 showed a balanced CD4/CD8 split, and those that grew later tilted toward CD4+. Some SARS-CoV-2-responding clones were already detected in memory before infection.

TCR alpha and TCR beta cDNA libraries carrying sample barcodes and UMIs were produced by 5'RACE using constant-segment primers. Each CDR3 protein is one row after TCRdb ran MiXCR on the 5' RACE reads. The sample holds roughly 110,000 distinct CDR3 sequences; about 18% are singletons and the top ten take approximately 28%. The ends were cut back, 2 bases at V and 6 bases at J, with 7 bases in the middle. This CDR3 has 13 residues. Looked up from germline, CDR1 is MNHEY and CDR2 is SVGEGT. In regard to this clonotype: The antigen is not known.

The rearrangement links TRBV6-2 or TRBV6-3 to TRBJ2-2, with D hard to call. The TCR sequence derives from an adult woman who had mild COVID-19 (a few samples of this study predate the infection). Cell type and time point are not known. The specimen was PBMCs or a T cell subset sorted from them (not recorded which). The CDR3 bases are TGTGCCAGCAGTTACCTGGTAGCCGGGGAGCTGTTTTTT. It codes for CASSYLVAGELFF.